This record looks at one TCR beta chain sequence and its context. This entry belongs to a study of blood T cell repertoires in COVID-19. About the study: PBMCs, B-cell-depleted T cells, or T cells were the source of the cDNA or gDNA that made up the material.

V gave up 1 base and J gave up 5 bases; unmatched junction bases: 14. Germline V CDR1 and CDR2: GTSNPN, SVGIG (reference sequence). This CDR3 comprises 17 residues. Sequencing was performed with immunoSEQ multiplex PCR; in TCRdb, only in-frame clones are kept and a portion is missing. The sample lists about 72,000 clones; around four fifths were seen once. The chain employs TRBV30 and TRBJ2-1; 7 bases fit TRBD2. The clonotype originates from a woman aged 80 or over with acute or convalescent COVID-19. The sequencing input was peripheral blood. CDR3 in amino acids: CAWSATGTIAGHNEQFF. The CDR3 DNA follows: TGTGCCTGGAGTGCAACCGGGACTATAGCGGGCCACAATGAGCAGTTCTTC.